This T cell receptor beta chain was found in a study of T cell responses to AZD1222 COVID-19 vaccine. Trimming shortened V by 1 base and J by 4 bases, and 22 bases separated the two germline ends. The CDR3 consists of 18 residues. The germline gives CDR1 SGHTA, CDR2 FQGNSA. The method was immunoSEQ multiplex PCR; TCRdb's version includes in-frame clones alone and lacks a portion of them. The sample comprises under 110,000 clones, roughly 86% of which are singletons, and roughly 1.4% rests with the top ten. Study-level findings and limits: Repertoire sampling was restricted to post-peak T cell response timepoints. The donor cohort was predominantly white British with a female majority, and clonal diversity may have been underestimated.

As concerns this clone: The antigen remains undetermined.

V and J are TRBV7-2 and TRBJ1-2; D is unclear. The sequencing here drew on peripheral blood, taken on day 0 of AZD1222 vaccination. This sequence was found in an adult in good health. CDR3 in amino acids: CASSLDSPGISVVYGYTF. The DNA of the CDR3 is TGTGCCAGCAGCTTAGATTCGCCAGGAATCTCCGTCGTCTATGGCTACACCTTC.